This T cell receptor beta chain was observed in a study of cytomegalovirus exposure and HLA in healthy donors (dated by TCRdb to 2016 to 2017). General notes on the study: In an earlier analysis of under 750 of the donors, around 300 Gb of sequence data and approximately 100 million unique TCR beta sequences from 150 million to 200 million T cells were reported. The later analysis used no new phenotypic data to find candidate immune exposures, relying instead on TCR beta sequences and their occurrence across donors. Four or five DR-DQ haplotypes were handled as single units for association and clustering because linkage in the cohort was strong. An earlier analysis of approximately 580 of the donors used high-throughput TCR beta sequencing to judge whether each TCR beta V gene segment behaved as functional or pseudogenic. HLA typing included class I and class II loci at four-digit resolution. An early release covering more than 500 HLA-typed donors comprised 300 to 350 gigabases of sequencing data and roughly 86 million unique TCR sequences. All discovery cohort repertoires had been generated on a single sequencing platform. Donor age, sex, ethnicity and CMV serostatus were compiled together with the repertoire data. Besides the first cohort of 666 subjects, a separate validation cohort made up of 120 or so different subjects was used. To study patterns of TCR occurrence, a later analysis re-analyzed previously published TCR beta repertoires from 666 donors and added high-resolution HLA genotyping. Among over 350 genotyped donors of the cohort, an average of around 240,000 unique TCR beta nucleotide sequences were sequenced per donor, roughly 20% of them non-productive. The study aimed to test whether signatures of past pathogen exposure could be identified by cataloging public T cell receptors. High-throughput TCR immunosequencing, statistical association of individual TCRs with disease status, and machine learning were combined to predict cytomegalovirus infection status. The number of typed donors differed by locus: 629-630 for A, B, C, DRB1 and DQB1; some 540 for DQA1; about 600 for DPA1; and some 450 for DPB1. The study used immunosequencing to profile the T cell repertoires of 670 or so subjects and linked those repertoires to cytomegalovirus serostatus. Genome-wide SNP genotypes for about 55% of the 666 donors were used in a later genetic analysis, which treated that subset as a discovery cohort. Of the approximately 400 genotyped donors, 65% to 90% were placed in the genetic ancestry cluster associated with self-reported Caucasian donors. The paper as a whole reports these results and caveats: The 87-base-pair reads could not distinguish some IMGT-functional V segments, including TRBV6-2 and TRBV6-3, so those segments were excluded. The classifier was reported to diagnose cytomegalovirus status with high specificity and sensitivity in both the original and validation cohorts. An association between a missense DCLRE1C variant and V-gene and J-gene trimming of TCR beta chains was found in a later genetic analysis and replicated in an independent cohort. In a later analysis, most CMV-associated TCR beta chains were found to appear HLA-restricted, with HLA associations seemingly driven largely by CMV exposure. The cohort was sequenced for TCR beta chains only, and without alpha or paired-chain data the features that could be detected were limited. In a later analysis, TCR association rates were found to vary across HLA loci, with the most associated TCRs seen for DRB1 alleles and the fewest for HLA-C alleles. According to a later analysis, parvovirus B19, influenza, CMV and Epstein-Barr virus appeared linked to several top co-occurrence clusters. At a false discovery rate of 0.05, a later analysis linked fewer than 20,000 TCR beta sequences to specific HLA alleles. Presence/absence analyses assumed roughly uniform sequencing depth across donors, an assumption that may not hold. Because counts were too low, around 17 rarely observed V segments, including chromosome 9 orphons, were left out of the earlier analysis of a few hundred of the donors. When HLA alleles, especially DR and DQ, strongly co-occurred, TCR associations were difficult to assign to individual alleles. In a later analysis, HLA-associated TCR beta chains were found to be more clonally expanded and to have lower generation probabilities than equally common non-associated chains. It was suggested by the authors that the approach could potentially be generalized to other disease states and immunological phenotypes. For the cohort, immune exposure information was limited to CMV serostatus. Most TCR sequences were observed very rarely across donors, whereas some public TCRs were present in many individuals. In a later genetic analysis, fewer N-insertions in productive TCRs were reported among donors in an Asian-associated ancestry cluster than the roughly 700-donor mean. A further reported finding was that TCR beta sequences accurately predicted the HLA-A and HLA-B alleles for most subjects in the first cohort. Linkage disequilibrium might explain the correlated functional status among segregating V segments, but an unknown experimental factor could not be excluded. Broadly in line with IMGT annotations, most TCR beta V segments showed up in productive rearrangements about 87% or about 30% of the time in an earlier analysis of approximately 640 of the donors. In vitro tests confirmed that a few of the cytomegalovirus-associated TCR beta chains recognize cytomegalovirus antigens. Because some donors lacked HLA typing at each locus, the association tests relied only on the typed subset. A group of highly shared sequence variants was considered likely to be a technical artifact of the sequencing pipeline. The study gave a list of 150 to 200 TCR beta chains associated with cytomegalovirus.

Libraries were made using the immunoSEQ multiplex PCR assay. For the multiplex PCR, a mixture combining 60 forward primers for TCR Vbeta segments and 13 reverse primers for TCR Jbeta segments was used. The CDR3 region of rearranged TCR beta genes was amplified from genomic DNA by a multiplex PCR assay. The Illumina HiSeq System was used to sequence the amplified TCR beta libraries as 87-base-pair reads. As for the authors' bioinformatics: A later analysis counted about 76 million unique TCR beta chains across the approximately 700 repertoires, and 10 million to 12 million of these chains were shared by at least two donors. To remove PCR and sequencing errors, raw reads were error-corrected and collapsed into unique sequences using a nearest-neighbor algorithm that merged closely related sequences. Alignment of CDR3 sequences to IMGT reference sequences was used to assign V, D and J gene segments. Each retained sequence needed at least a six-nucleotide match to both a V gene segment and a J gene segment. Rearrangements were called productive when the CDR3 lacked stop codons and stayed in frame with V and J; all others were non-productive. Following IMGT convention, CDR3 was defined as the stretch from the second conserved V-encoded cysteine up to the conserved J-encoded phenylalanine. In an earlier analysis of roughly 580 of the donors, sequences lacking an unambiguous match to a single V gene segment were excluded. In an earlier analysis of several hundred of the donors, a V segment was called functional when productive rearrangements were above 56.7%, and segregating when the standard deviation between donors exceeded 5%. A statistical classification framework was built for diagnosing cytomegalovirus status from the catalog of TCR beta chain sequences. A later analysis assigned V and J genes by comparing TCR nucleotide sequences with IMGT/GENE-DB human TR gene sequences. Using the TCRdist pipeline, a later analysis assigned CDR3 sequences along with most-parsimonious VDJ recombination scenarios. In a later analysis, each TCR beta chain was defined by its CDR3 amino acid sequence together with its V-gene family, and reads without a unique V-gene family were excluded. A later analysis removed 550 to 700 highly shared, low-generation-probability nucleotide sequences to deal with suspected cross-contamination and a sequencing artifact. A later analysis calculated a clonal expansion index for each public chain from normalized within-repertoire ranks of inferred template counts. In a later analysis, generation probabilities were computed with a VDJ recombination model fitted to out-of-frame rearrangements, and the resulting probabilities were checked against IGoR. Hypergeometric tests were used in a later analysis to score TCR-TCR, TCR-HLA and TCR-CMV co-occurrence, with a repertoire-size bias correction applied to the TCR pairs. A later analysis estimated false discovery rates by permuting HLA or CMV assignments 20 times. A later analysis grouped co-occurring TCRs with DBSCAN, adding TCRdist sequence similarity when clustering within HLA-allele-positive subsets. Co-occurrence clustering excluded repertoires with fewer than 30,000 or more than 120,000 public chains, plus five with anomalous nucleotide sharing. Held by TCRdb, this immuneACCESS table contains in-frame sequences only and omits some clones. Under half of the omission traces to an unresolved V gene where checked; the cause of the rest is unknown. That table supplies the V and J calls and clone size; D and trimming were determined from the DNA. This sample lists a few hundred thousand clones; around 66% were detected once. The ten largest clones capture 2% to 2.5% of the sample.

Germline trimming amounts to 4 bases on V and 6 bases on J, with 11 as the count of junction bases outside the gene matches. CDR1 and CDR2 are drawn from the germline V gene: SGHNT, YENEEA. Spanning cysteine to phenylalanine, the CDR3 consists of 17 amino acids. The entry retains the CDR3 DNA only, 51 bases that are in frame from base 1. As to this clone: Its antigen has not been determined. Base qualities are not provided; no much larger clone lies one nucleotide away.

The cohort consisted of approximately 690 healthy bone marrow donors. At the time of sampling, all cohort members were nominally healthy, though unrecorded immune exposures were likely present. The donor was CMV seronegative and was included in the group of several hundred seronegative cohort members. Every donor gave a peripheral blood sample, and the peripheral blood mononuclear cells from that sample were used for TCR beta sequencing. The Qiagen DNeasy Blood Extraction Kit was used to extract genomic DNA from the blood cell samples. Source material: PBMCs. The chain couples TRBV11-3 to TRBJ2-1; 11 bases in the junction line up with TRBD2. This sequence was found in a female donor in good health and CMV-seronegative. The CDR3 reads CASSSRLSGRGANEQFF. The nucleotide sequence is TGTGCCAGCAGCTCGCGTCTTAGCGGGAGGGGGGCCAATGAGCAGTTCTTC. Supplemented by the reference TRBV11-3 and TRBJ2-1 proteins around the CDR3, the complete variable domain is EAGVVQSPRYKIIEKKQPVAFWCNPISGHNTLYWYLQNLGQGPELLIRYENEEAVDDSQLPKDRFSAERLKGVDSTLKIQPAELGDSAVYLCASSSRLSGRGANEQFFGPGTRLTVL.